This T cell receptor beta chain came from a study of CD8+ T cells in alopecia areata. Turning to the study itself: Using the percentage of affected scalp area, treated patients' severity was scored.

Germline CDR1 is MNHEY and CDR2 is SVGAGI. V shed 0 bases and J shed 3 bases, with 8 bases lying between them. This CDR3 is built from 14 residues. Reverse transcription of extracted RNA yielded cDNA, which provided the sequencing template. Clones were sequenced by immunoSEQ multiplex PCR, and TCRdb holds only the in-frame ones, with some missing. The sample holds about 180,000 clones, approximately 49% seen once. Study-level findings and limits: Especially in alopecia totalis/universalis, lesional scalp showed greater clonality than normal scalp did. Among the top 100, expanded CD8+ clones, as well as scalp clonality, were significantly decreased by tofacitinib.

Treatment indicated: oral pan-JAK inhibitor, 5-10 mg twice daily. Collected material from alopecia areata patients comprised lesional scalp punch biopsies and peripheral blood. Concerning this clone: No antigen is known for it. Different DNA sequences within this sample yield the same CDR3.

The J gene is TRBJ1-1, the V gene TRBV6-5; possibly TRBD1 for D (5 bases). The sample here was CD8+ T cells sorted from blood, taken around week 53, from a patient treated with tofacitinib. The sequence was obtained from a human donor with alopecia areata. The DNA of the CDR3 is TGTGCCAGCAGTTACTCGGGGACGGACACTGAAGCTTTCTTT. Residues: CASSYSGTDTEAFF.